Below are 4 T cell receptor beta chains sequenced from a single sample in a study of blood T cell repertoires in COVID-19. Profiling relied on immunoSEQ multiplex PCR, and the TCRdb table lists in-frame clones only, not all of them. The repertoire includes 150,000 to 200,000 clones, around 87% of them detected once, and roughly 3.3% sits in the top ten. Sequencing was done on a sample of peripheral blood. The receptors stem from a man aged 18 to 29 with active or convalescent COVID-19.

The chain links TRBV25-1 to TRBJ2-7; TRBD2 might be the D (5 bases). V lost 6 bases, J lost 9 bases, and 18 bases lay in between. CDR1 MGHDK and CDR2 SYGVNS come from the germline V gene. CDR3 size: 13 residues. The DNA for the CDR3 is TGTGCCAGCAGCGATCATCGGGGTCTGCGGCAGTACGTC. This encodes CASSDHRGLRQYV.

The V call is TRBV19, the J call TRBJ2-7, with a weak D call TRBD1 (6 bases). Looked up from germline, CDR1 is LNHDA and CDR2 is SQIVND (reference sequence). V was pared by 1 base and J by 5 bases, with 15 bases between. The CDR3 length is 15 residues. The CDR3 sequence: CASSIAGDIWNEQYF. The CDR3 coding sequence is TGTGCCAGTAGTATAGCAGGGGATATTTGGAACGAGCAGTACTTC.

The V gene is TRBV5-6, the J gene TRBJ1-1; a possible D gene is TRBD1 (6 bases). Germline V CDR1 and CDR2: SGHDT, YYEEEE. The CDR3 spans 15 residues. Trimming stripped 1 base from V and 1 base from J, with 11 bases between. The CDR3 sequence is CASSLRRRGNTEAFF. CDR3 bases: TGTGCCAGCAGCTTGAGACGCAGGGGGAACACTGAAGCTTTCTTT.

CDR3 sequence (DNA): TGTGCCAGCAGTTTATTAGTTCTGACAGGGCGGTTCTTGAATGAGCAGTTCTTC. Its translation is CASSLLVLTGRFLNEQFF. This sequence joins TRBV28 and TRBJ2-1; 7 nucleotides match TRBD1. Unmatched junction bases numbered 16, after V lost 1 base and J lost 7 bases. This CDR3 region has 18 residues. Germline values: CDR1 MDHEN, CDR2 SYDVKM. Filled out from reference TRBV28 and TRBJ2-1, the complete variable domain reads DVKVTQSSRYLVKRTGEKVFLECVQDMDHENMFWYRQDPGLGLRLIYFSYDVKMKEKGDIPEGYSVSREKKERFSLILESASTNQTSMYLCASSLLVLTGRFLNEQFFGPGTRLTVL.